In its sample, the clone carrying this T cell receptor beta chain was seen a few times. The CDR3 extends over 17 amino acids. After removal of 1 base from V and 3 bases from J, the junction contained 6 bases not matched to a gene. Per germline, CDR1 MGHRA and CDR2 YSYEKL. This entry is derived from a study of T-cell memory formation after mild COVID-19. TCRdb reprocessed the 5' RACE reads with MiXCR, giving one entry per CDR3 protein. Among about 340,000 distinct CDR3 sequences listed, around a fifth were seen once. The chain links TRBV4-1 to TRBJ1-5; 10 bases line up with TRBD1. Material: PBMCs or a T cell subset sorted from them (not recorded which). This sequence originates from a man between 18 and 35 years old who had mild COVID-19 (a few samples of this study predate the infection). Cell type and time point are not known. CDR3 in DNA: TGCGCCAGCAGCCAAGCGGGACAGGGGTGGGCCAATCAGCCCCAGCATTTT. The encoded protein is CASSQAGQGWANQPQHF.